The entry that follows covers one T cell receptor beta chain sequence. Its antigen remains unidentified. V lost 8 bases and J 5 bases, leaving 9 bases between the germline ends. The CDR3 loop spans 11 amino acids. Germline CDR1 reads SNHLY; CDR2 reads FYNNEI. Profiling relied on immunoSEQ multiplex PCR, and the TCRdb table lists in-frame clones only, not all of them. The sample records about 170,000 clones, approximately 90% being singletons. The data were taken from a study of T cell responses to AZD1222 COVID-19 vaccine. General observations from the study: Reportedly, nearly half of unique spike TCRs recognized epitopes outside B.1.351/B.1.1.7 mutations. White British people made up most donors, females outnumbered males, and clonal diversity was possibly underestimated. Spike was spanned by vaccine-associated CD4 TCRs, which were dominant at 160-218 and 743-854. Rises in breadth and depth of Spike-specific TCRs came after two AZD1222 doses.

This sequence was found in an adult in good health. This chain links TRBV2 with TRBJ1-2; no definite D call. Specimen: peripheral blood, collected on day 0 of AZD1222 vaccination. CDR3: CASGEVYGYTF. The CDR3 DNA follows: TGTGCCAGCGGAGAGGTATATGGCTACACCTTC.